These 4 T cell receptor beta chains were all obtained from the same sample, sequenced in a study of T cell changes during pregnancy in multiple sclerosis (dated by TCRdb to between 2018 and 2021). Library preparation employed the immunoSEQ multiplex PCR assay. The source is immuneACCESS, and TCRdb retained only in-frame sequences with V and J called. Part of the clones is not carried over; for the studies checked, unresolved V genes explain less than half of this, and the remainder is unexplained. The sample table shows tens of thousands of clones, and about 90% are seen once. In total, the top ten clones hold about 0.45% of the sample. The source was CD4+ T cells from peripheral blood mononuclear cells, collected in the second trimester of pregnancy. These receptors all stem from a female donor with multiple sclerosis, enrolled in a pregnancy study.

V usage is TRBV5-5 and J usage is TRBJ2-7, with TRBD2 as a possible D gene (6 bases). The CDR3 spans 14 residues. Trimming stripped 4 bases from V and 6 bases from J, with 17 bases between. Germline values: CDR1 SGHKS, CDR2 YYEKEE (reference sequence). CDR3 sequence reads: CASSQTSRQGEQYF. The CDR3, as DNA: TGTGCCAGCAGCCAGACTAGTAGGCAAGGCGAGCAGTACTTC.

This clone appeared a single time. The chain has TRBV18 and TRBJ2-7; possible D gene TRBD1, 5 bases. This CDR3 has 14 residues. Trimming stripped 2 bases from V and 2 bases from J, with 10 bases between. CDR1 is KGHSH, CDR2 LQKENI, per germline. This CDR3 reads CASSPSRDTYEQYF. CDR3 DNA: TGTGCCAGCTCACCATCCAGGGATACCTACGAGCAGTACTTC.

V gene TRBV5-1 combines with J gene TRBJ2-1; maybe TRBD1 (6 bases). CDR1 SGHRS and CDR2 YFSETQ come from the germline V gene. Trimming shortened V by 4 bases and J by 5 bases, and 16 bases separated the two germline ends. The CDR3 sequence is 15 residues long. CDR3: CASSLRVGGNNEQFF. The CDR3 DNA follows: TGCGCCAGCAGCCTCCGTGTAGGGGGAAACAATGAGCAGTTCTTC.

The chain is built from TRBV7-9 and TRBJ1-4; 7 bases agree with TRBD1. Germline trimming cut 3 bases from V and 3 bases from J; bases unmatched to any gene: 7. The CDR3 is 16 amino acids. From germline, CDR1 is SEHNR and CDR2 FQNEAQ (reference sequence). The CDR3 region is CASSFLTQGANEKLFF. CDR3 nucleotide sequence: TGTGCCAGCAGCTTCCTTACGCAGGGGGCTAATGAAAAACTGTTTTTT.